These 29 T cell receptor beta chains were sequenced from one sample in a study of T cell repertoires in cytomegalovirus infection. TCRdb analysed the reads with MiXCR anew, one entry per CDR3 protein. The sample records about 830,000 distinct CDR3 sequences, approximately 32% being singletons. Antigens of these TCRs are unknown. This sample comprised cultured CD8+ T cells from PBMCs, obtained from culture after CMV antigen stimulation. Every receptor here comes from a human donor in good health (CMV status not recorded). Some clones in this sample may be carry-over from other donors' samples.

The chain combines TRBV7-3 with TRBJ2-5; TRBD2 might be the D (5 bases). V lost 1 base and J 1 base, leaving 19 bases between the germline ends. This CDR3 has 18 residues. CDR1 is SGHTA and CDR2 is FQGTGA in the germline V gene. The CDR3 loop is CASSLIPIMRVVQETQYF. CDR3 coding DNA: TGTGCCAGCAGCTTAATCCCCATCATGAGGGTTGTCCAAGAGACCCAGTACTTC.

This clonotype was counted only a few times. The chain uses TRBV11-1 and TRBJ1-1; no firm D call. The CDR3 totals 15 residues. The germline CDR1 and CDR2 sequences are SGHAT and FQDESV (reference sequence). V lost 6 bases and J lost 1, with 15 bases in between. The CDR3 nucleotides are TGTGCCAGCAGACAAATCCTACAGAAGAACACTGAAGCTTTCTTT. Protein sequence: CASRQILQKNTEAFF.

This clonotype showed up many times. CDR3 sequence (DNA): TGTGCCAGCAGCTTAGTAATTCTGTCAGGCCGTAAAGAGGAAAAACTGTTTTTT. Translation: CASSLVILSGRKEEKLFF. The V and J genes are TRBV7-8 and TRBJ1-4, with unresolved D. The CDR3 length is 18 residues. Per germline, CDR1 SGHVS and CDR2 FQNEAQ. Trimming removed 1 base from V and 8 bases from J, with 23 bases in between.

Note on this clonotype: This could be a read error, since a much larger clone is one nucleotide away. The gene calls are TRBV5-6 and TRBJ2-3; the D is unclear. The germline V gene has CDR1 SGHDT and CDR2 YYEEEE. V was clipped by 2 bases and J by 5 bases, with 18 bases between them. CDR3 size: 16 residues. CDR3 in amino acids: CASSLSKVYIKDTQYF. CDR3 in DNA: TGTGCCAGCAGCTTAAGTAAGGTCTACATCAAAGATACGCAGTATTTT.

The rearrangement links TRBV7-2 to TRBJ2-3, with D maybe TRBD2 (6 bases). Trimming cost V 0 bases and J 2 bases, with 18 bases left between them. Germline assignment: CDR1 SGHTA and CDR2 FQGNSA. The CDR3 extends over 18 amino acids. This chain's CDR3 is CASSLAVAGQPLTDTQYF. The CDR3 bases are TGTGCCAGCAGCTTAGCGGTGGCGGGGCAACCCCTCACAGATACGCAGTATTTT.

The gene calls are TRBV7-9 and TRBJ1-4; D is uncertain. Per germline, CDR1 SEHNR and CDR2 FQNEAQ (reference sequence). The CDR3 is made up of 16 amino acids. V lost 2 bases and J 0 bases, leaving 10 bases between the germline ends. CDR3 region: CASSLTGSATNEKLFF. CDR3 nucleotides: TGTGCCAGCAGCTTAACTGGATCTGCAACTAATGAAAAACTGTTTTTT.

The gene calls are TRBV2 and TRBJ1-4; 8 bases are a match to TRBD1. Trimming at V came to 10 bases and at J to 5 bases, leaving 3 bases not matched to a gene. The CDR3 spans 12 residues. In germline, CDR1 is SNHLY, CDR2 FYNNEI. CDR3 residues: CAIRTGNEKLFF. As DNA, the CDR3 is TGTGCCATAAGGACAGGGAATGAAAAACTGTTTTTT.

This rearrangement joins TRBV19 to TRBJ2-7; D is uncertain. The germline V gene encodes CDR1 LNHDA and CDR2 SQIVND (reference sequence). The CDR3 is made up of 14 amino acids. V lost 4 bases and J 3 bases, leaving 13 bases between the germline ends. The CDR3, as DNA: TGTGCCAGTAGTAACGGAAGGTGGGACTACGAGCAGTACTTC. Protein sequence: CASSNGRWDYEQYF.

As concerns this clonotype: Sequence at one end of the junction differs from germline and may be a read error. This rearrangement joins TRBV7-9 to TRBJ1-1; D gene ambiguous. This CDR3 is 15 amino acids long. Germline CDR1 and CDR2: SEHNR and FQNEAQ (reference sequence). Here the CDR3 reads CASGPPWGQNPEAFF. Here the CDR3 DNA reads TGTGCCAGCGGACCTCCCTGGGGTCAGAACCCTGAAGCTTTCTTT. The full variable domain, rest sourced from reference TRBV7-9 and TRBJ1-1, is DTGVSQNPRHKITKRGQNVTFRCDPISEHNRLYWYRQTLGQGPEFLTYFQNEAQLEKSRLLSDRFSAERPKGSFSTLEIQRTEQGDSAMYLCASGPPWGQNPEAFFGQGTRLTVV.

The rearrangement uses TRBV4-2 and TRBJ2-5, with 11 bases fitting TRBD2. This CDR3 is built from 19 residues. Germline V gene lookup returns CDR1 LGHNA and CDR2 YNFKEQ. The V segment lost 2 bases and the J segment 0 bases; nucleotides outside the gene matches: 11. CDR3 coding DNA: TGTGCCAGCAGCCAAAAGGTAGCGGGGGGGCAGGATTACCAAGAGACCCAGTACTTC. Translating it yields CASSQKVAGGQDYQETQYF.

A few counts support this clonotype. This chain links TRBV5-6 with TRBJ1-6, with D maybe TRBD1 (5 bases). V was trimmed by 4 bases and J by 6 bases, leaving 14 bases between them. CDR1 is SGHDT, CDR2 YYEEEE, per germline. CDR3 length equals 15 residues. CDR3: CASSTIQGVNSPLHF. CDR3 DNA: TGTGCCAGCAGCACTATTCAGGGTGTTAATTCACCCCTCCACTTT.

The chain links TRBV19 to TRBJ1-1; D unclear. The CDR3 extends over 15 amino acids. CDR1 is LNHDA, CDR2 SQIVND, per germline (reference sequence). Trimming pared 4 bases from V and 1 base from J, leaving 13 bases between. The CDR3 region is CASSTTAGTNTEAFF. The CDR3 DNA is TGTGCCAGTAGTACTACGGCGGGAACGAACACTGAAGCTTTCTTT.

The chain has TRBV13 and TRBJ1-2, with D possibly being TRBD1 (6 bases). The CDR3 is 16 amino acids. The V gene lost 0 bases and the J gene lost 2 bases, with 13 bases spanning the gap. The germline CDR1 and CDR2 sequences are PRHDT and FYEKMQ (reference sequence). The chain's CDR3 is CASSLGGTPTNYGYTF. The CDR3, as DNA: TGTGCCAGCAGCTTAGGGGGGACACCTACGAACTATGGCTACACCTTC.

This clonotype was seen a few times. CDR3 in DNA: TGTGCCAGCAGTGAGAGGGGTTGTGCAGGGATCTACGAGCAGTACGTC. Translated, it gives CASSERGCAGIYEQYV. The V gene is TRBV2, the J gene TRBJ2-7, with D perhaps matching TRBD1 or TRBD2 (5 bases each). Per the germline V gene, CDR1 is SNHLY and CDR2 is FYNNEI. This CDR3 has 16 residues. V was cut by 3 bases and J by 3 bases, with 18 bases left in between.

This chain uses TRBV5-5 with TRBJ2-7; 7 bases are shared with TRBD1. The CDR3 runs to 15 residues. The germline CDR1 and CDR2 sequences are SGHKS and YYEKEE (reference sequence). After removal of 1 base from V and 0 bases from J, the junction contained 4 bases not matched to a gene. The CDR3 nucleotides are TGTGCCAGCAGCTTGTTGCCAGGGGGCTCCTACGAGCAGTACTTC. Amino acid sequence: CASSLLPGGSYEQYF.

This clonotype was recorded many times. The chain uses TRBV28 and TRBJ2-7; 13 bases align to TRBD2. Germline loops: CDR1 MDHEN, CDR2 SYDVKM. V gave up 3 bases and J gave up 6 bases; unmatched junction bases: 2. CDR3 size: 14 residues. The CDR3 region has the DNA TGTGCCAGCAGTTTGCGACTAGCGGGGGGCGAGCAGTACGTC. Encoded protein: CASSLRLAGGEQYV.

The chain combines TRBV4-1 with TRBJ2-1; D uncertain. The CDR3 is made up of 13 amino acids. Germline values: CDR1 MGHRA, CDR2 YSYEKL. Trimming left V 1 base short and J 9 bases short, with 10 bases between. The CDR3 DNA is TGCGCCAGCAGCCAAGGCCGGGCCACTGAGCAGTTCTTC. Translation: CASSQGRATEQFF.

Comments on this clonotype: The CDR3 does not end in the conserved phenylalanine or tryptophan, so this is likely a read error. The rearrangement links TRBV9 to TRBJ1-1; D unclear. This CDR3 contains 16 residues. Germline loops: CDR1 SGDLS, CDR2 YYNGEE. V was clipped by 4 bases and J by 0 bases, with 16 bases between them. The CDR3 region is CASSLGGGRLNTEAFS. CDR3 bases: TGTGCCAGCAGCCTGGGAGGTGGCAGGCTGAACACTGAAGCTTTCTCT.

This clonotype was seen ten or more times. The junction and the germline gene differ at one end; a read error may be behind it. The rearrangement uses TRBV7-9 and TRBJ2-1, with 8 positions matching TRBD2. CDR1 and CDR2 (germline): SEHNR, FQNEAQ (reference sequence). The CDR3 is 13 residues long. The CDR3 here is CASSLGAGDEQFF. Here the CDR3 DNA reads TGCGCCAGCAGCTTAGGAGCGGGGGATGAGCAGTTCTTC. The full variable domain, with the rest looked up from reference TRBV7-9 and TRBJ2-1, is DTGVSQNPRHKITKRGQNVTFRCDPISEHNRLYWYRQTLGQGPEFLTYFQNEAQLEKSRLLSDRFSAERPKGSFSTLEIQRTEQGDSAMYLCASSLGAGDEQFFGPGTRLTVL.

This clonotype was seen ten or more times. The rearrangement uses TRBV7-3 and TRBJ2-5, with 11 nucleotides matching TRBD1. Germline CDR1 is SGHTA and CDR2 is FQGTGA. The CDR3 runs to 16 residues. J lost 5 bases, V lost 5 bases, and 10 bases had no gene match. This CDR3 reads CASSASPGQGVETQYF. The CDR3 region has the DNA TGTGCCAGCAGCGCAAGTCCGGGACAGGGGGTTGAGACCCAGTACTTC.

This clonotype occurred many times. The rearrangement uses TRBV7-9 and TRBJ1-2, with 8 bases matching TRBD1. With 5 bases clipped from V and 6 bases from J, the junction kept 2 bases outside the gene matches. The germline V gene has CDR1 SEHNR and CDR2 FQNEAQ (reference sequence). CDR3 length equals 12 residues. This CDR3 reads CASSRTGNGYTF. The CDR3 DNA reads TGTGCCAGCAGCCGGACAGGGAATGGCTACACCTTC.

This sequence joins TRBV7-8 and TRBJ2-3; D may be TRBD2 (5 bases). The CDR3 has 14 residues. Per the germline V gene, CDR1 is SGHVS and CDR2 is FQNEAQ. The V and J ends lost 2 bases and 4 bases respectively, with 10 bases between them. The CDR3 sequence is CASSLRAGADTQYF. CDR3 coding DNA: TGTGCCAGCAGCTTAAGGGCCGGGGCAGATACGCAGTATTTT.

The chain couples TRBV7-4 to TRBJ2-5; D unresolved. CDR3 length: 12 amino acids. Looked up from germline, CDR1 is SGHVT and CDR2 is SQSDAQ. The V gene lost 3 bases and the J gene lost 3 bases, with 5 bases spanning the gap. The CDR3 coding sequence is TGTGCCAGCAGCTTTGTGAAAGAGACCCAGTACTTC. It translates to CASSFVKETQYF.

This clonotype was observed once. The V gene is TRBV6-5, the J gene TRBJ2-1; D is undetermined. Trimming shortened V by 2 bases and J by 8 bases, and 10 bases separated the two germline ends. Germline CDR1 reads MNHEY; CDR2 reads SVGAGI. The CDR3 is 13 residues long. The CDR3 spells CASSYRSFHEQFF. The DNA for the CDR3 is TGTGCCAGCAGTTACCGGTCTTTCCATGAGCAGTTCTTC.

This clonotype showed up just a few times. The CDR3 region has the DNA TGTGCCAGCAGTTCACCCAGCGGGGGGTACACAGATACGCAGTATTTT. Protein: CASSSPSGGYTDTQYF. V and J are TRBV27 and TRBJ2-3, with TRBD2 matching 9 bases. The germline gives CDR1 MNHEY, CDR2 SMNVEV (reference sequence). Unmatched junction bases numbered 7, after V lost 4 bases and J lost 2 bases. The CDR3 totals 16 residues.

This clonotype came up a few times. The chain employs TRBV15 and TRBJ2-3; D remains ambiguous. The V gene lost 0 bases and the J gene lost 1 base, with 8 bases spanning the gap. The CDR3 contains 15 residues. Germline V CDR1 and CDR2: LNHNV, YYDKDF (reference sequence). CDR3 DNA: TGTGCCACCAGCAGAGATCTGTCTGGCACAGATACGCAGTATTTT. This sequence encodes CATSRDLSGTDTQYF.

This chain connects TRBV28 to TRBJ1-4, with TRBD1 matching over 8 bases. Germline CDR1 reads MDHEN; CDR2 reads SYDVKM. This CDR3 has 16 residues. V was clipped by 7 bases and J by 0 bases; unmatched bases: 7. The CDR3 here is CASIPQDRATNEKLFF. The CDR3 DNA reads as TGTGCCAGCATCCCCCAGGACAGGGCAACTAATGAAAAACTGTTTTTT.

This clonotype has just one count. The chain recombines TRBV29-1 with TRBJ2-5; 8 nucleotides match TRBD2. The CDR3 covers 15 residues. Germline CDR1 reads SQVTM; CDR2 reads ANQGSEA. V trimming: 2 bases; J trimming: 4 bases; junction bases outside the gene matches: 9. CDR3 bases: TGCAGCGTTGAATCCGCGGGGGGAAGTCGAGAGACCCAGTACTTC. Its translation is CSVESAGGSRETQYF.

The V and J genes are TRBV2 and TRBJ1-2; D is uncertain. CDR1 is SNHLY and CDR2 is FYNNEI in the germline V gene. The CDR3 spans 18 residues. V was trimmed by 5 bases and J by 6 bases, leaving 28 bases between them. The DNA of the CDR3 is TGTGCCAGCAGTCCCCCCGAGGAGGAACCTCCGAGAGCCCATGGCTACACCTTC. Its translation is CASSPPEEEPPRAHGYTF.